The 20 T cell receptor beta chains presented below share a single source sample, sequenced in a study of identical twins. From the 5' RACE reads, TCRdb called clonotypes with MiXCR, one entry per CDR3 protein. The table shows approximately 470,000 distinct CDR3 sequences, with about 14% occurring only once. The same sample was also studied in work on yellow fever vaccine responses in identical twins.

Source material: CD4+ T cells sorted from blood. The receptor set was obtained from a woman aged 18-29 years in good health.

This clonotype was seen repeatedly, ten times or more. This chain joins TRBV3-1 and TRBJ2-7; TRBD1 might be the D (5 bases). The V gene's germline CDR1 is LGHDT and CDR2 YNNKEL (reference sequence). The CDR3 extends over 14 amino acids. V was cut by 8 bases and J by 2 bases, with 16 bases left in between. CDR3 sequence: CASGPSGQTYEQYF. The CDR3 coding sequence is TGTGCCAGCGGGCCCTCAGGGCAGACCTACGAGCAGTACTTC.

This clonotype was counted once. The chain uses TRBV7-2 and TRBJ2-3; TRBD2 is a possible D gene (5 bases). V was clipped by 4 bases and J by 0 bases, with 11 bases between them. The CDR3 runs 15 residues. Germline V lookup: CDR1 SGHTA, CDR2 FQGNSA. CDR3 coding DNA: TGTGCCAGCAGCTCAAGCGGTAAAAGCACAGATACGCAGTATTTT. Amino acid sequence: CASSSSGKSTDTQYF.

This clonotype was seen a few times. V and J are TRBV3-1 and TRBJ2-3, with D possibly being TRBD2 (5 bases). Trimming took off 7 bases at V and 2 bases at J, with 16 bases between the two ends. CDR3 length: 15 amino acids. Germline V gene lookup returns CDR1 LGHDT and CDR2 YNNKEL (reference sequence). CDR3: CASTISERATDTQYF. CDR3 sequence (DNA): TGTGCCAGCACCATTTCTGAGAGGGCCACAGATACGCAGTATTTT.

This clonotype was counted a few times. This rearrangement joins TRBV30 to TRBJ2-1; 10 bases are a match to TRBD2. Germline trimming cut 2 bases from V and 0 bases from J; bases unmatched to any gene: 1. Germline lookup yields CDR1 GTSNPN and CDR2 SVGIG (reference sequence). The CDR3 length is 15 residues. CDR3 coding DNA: TGTGCCTGGAGTAGACTAGCGGGCTCCTACAATGAGCAGTTCTTC. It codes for CAWSRLAGSYNEQFF.

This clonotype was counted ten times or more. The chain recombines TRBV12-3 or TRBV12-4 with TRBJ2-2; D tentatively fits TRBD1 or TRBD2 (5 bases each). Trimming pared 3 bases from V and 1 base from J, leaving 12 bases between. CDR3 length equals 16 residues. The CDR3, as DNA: TGTGCCAGCAGTTTGTTCAGGGCGGGGAACACCGGGGAGCTGTTTTTT. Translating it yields CASSLFRAGNTGELFF.

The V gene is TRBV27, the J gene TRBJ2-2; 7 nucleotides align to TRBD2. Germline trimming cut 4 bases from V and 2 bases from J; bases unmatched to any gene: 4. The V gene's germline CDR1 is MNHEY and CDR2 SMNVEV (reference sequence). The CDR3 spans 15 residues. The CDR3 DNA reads TGTGCCAGCAGTTACTGGACTAGAAACACCGGGGAGCTGTTTTTT. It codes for CASSYWTRNTGELFF.

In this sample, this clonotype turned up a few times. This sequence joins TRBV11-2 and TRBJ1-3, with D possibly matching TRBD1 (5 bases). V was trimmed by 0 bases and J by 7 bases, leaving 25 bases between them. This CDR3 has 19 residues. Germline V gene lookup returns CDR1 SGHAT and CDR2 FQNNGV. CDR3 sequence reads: CASSLDSKGTGNFWNTIYF. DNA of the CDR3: TGTGCCAGCAGCTTAGATTCAAAGGGGACCGGGAACTTTTGGAACACCATATATTTT. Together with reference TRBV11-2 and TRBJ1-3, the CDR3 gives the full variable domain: EAGVAQSPRYKIIEKRQSVAFWCNPISGHATLYWYQQILGQGPKLLIQFQNNGVVDDSQLPKDRFSAERLKGVDSTLKIQPAKLEDSAVYLCASSLDSKGTGNFWNTIYFGEGSWLTVV.

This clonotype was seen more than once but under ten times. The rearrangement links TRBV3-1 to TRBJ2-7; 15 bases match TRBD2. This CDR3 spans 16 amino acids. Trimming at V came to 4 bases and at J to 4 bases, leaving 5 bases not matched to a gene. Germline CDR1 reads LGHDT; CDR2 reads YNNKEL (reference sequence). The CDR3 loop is CASSPGLAGGPYEQYF. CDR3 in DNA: TGTGCCAGCAGCCCAGGACTAGCGGGAGGGCCGTACGAGCAGTACTTC.

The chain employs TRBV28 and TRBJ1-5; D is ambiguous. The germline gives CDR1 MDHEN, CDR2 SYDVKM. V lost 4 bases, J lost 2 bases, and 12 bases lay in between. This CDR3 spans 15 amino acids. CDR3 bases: TGTGCCAGCAGTTCAAGGGAGGCAGGCAATCAGCCCCAGCATTTT. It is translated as CASSSREAGNQPQHF.

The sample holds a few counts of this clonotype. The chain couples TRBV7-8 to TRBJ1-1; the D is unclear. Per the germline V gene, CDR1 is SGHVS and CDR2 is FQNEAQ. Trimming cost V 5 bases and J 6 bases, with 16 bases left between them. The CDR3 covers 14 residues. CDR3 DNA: TGTGCCAGCAGCAACCCCCTCCGGAGAGCTGAAGCTTTCTTT. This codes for CASSNPLRRAEAFF.

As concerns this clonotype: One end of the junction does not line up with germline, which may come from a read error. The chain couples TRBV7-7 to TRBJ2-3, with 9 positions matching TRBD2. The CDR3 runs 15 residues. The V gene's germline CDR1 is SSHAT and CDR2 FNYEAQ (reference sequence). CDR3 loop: CASSPLAGAGDTQYF. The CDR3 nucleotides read TGTGCTAGCAGCCCTTTAGCGGGAGCTGGAGATACGCAGTATTTT.

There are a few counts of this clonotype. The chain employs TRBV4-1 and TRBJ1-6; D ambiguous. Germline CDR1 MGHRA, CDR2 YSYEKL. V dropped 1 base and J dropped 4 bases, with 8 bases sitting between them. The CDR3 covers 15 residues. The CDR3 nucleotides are TGCGCCAGCAGCCAAGGCAACACGTATAATTCACCCCTCCACTTT. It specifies CASSQGNTYNSPLHF.

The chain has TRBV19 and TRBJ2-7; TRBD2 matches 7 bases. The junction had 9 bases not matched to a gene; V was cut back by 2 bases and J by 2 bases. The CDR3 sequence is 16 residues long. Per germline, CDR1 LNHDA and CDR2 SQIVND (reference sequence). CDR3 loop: CASSITRLGRAYEQYF. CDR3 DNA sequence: TGTGCCAGTAGTATAACCCGACTTGGGAGGGCCTACGAGCAGTACTTC. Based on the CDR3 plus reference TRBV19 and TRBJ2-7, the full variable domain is DGGITQSPKYLFRKEGQNVTLSCEQNLNHDAMYWYRQDPGQGLRLIYYSQIVNDFQKGDIAEGYSVSREKKESFPLTVTSAQKNPTAFYLCASSITRLGRAYEQYFGPGTRLTVT.

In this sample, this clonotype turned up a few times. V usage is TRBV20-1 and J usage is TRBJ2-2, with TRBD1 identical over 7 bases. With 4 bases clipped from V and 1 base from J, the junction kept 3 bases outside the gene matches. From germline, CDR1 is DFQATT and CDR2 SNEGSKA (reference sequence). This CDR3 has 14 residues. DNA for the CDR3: TGCAGTGCTACCCCAGGGGGGAACACCGGGGAGCTGTTTTTT. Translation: CSATPGGNTGELFF.

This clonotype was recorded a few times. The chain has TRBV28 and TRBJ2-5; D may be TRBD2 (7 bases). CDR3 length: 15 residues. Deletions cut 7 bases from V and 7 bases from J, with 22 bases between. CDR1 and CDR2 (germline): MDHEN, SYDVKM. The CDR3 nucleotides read TGTGCCAGCAAGCTAGCGGTACAAGGGGGGGGGACCCAGTACTTC. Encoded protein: CASKLAVQGGGTQYF.

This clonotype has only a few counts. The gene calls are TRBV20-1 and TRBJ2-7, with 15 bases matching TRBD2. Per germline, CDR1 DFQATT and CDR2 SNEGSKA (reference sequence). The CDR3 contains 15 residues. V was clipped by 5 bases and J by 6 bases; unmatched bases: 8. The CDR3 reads CSAPVWTSGRGEQYF. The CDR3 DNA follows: TGCAGTGCTCCCGTCTGGACTAGCGGGAGGGGCGAGCAGTACTTC.

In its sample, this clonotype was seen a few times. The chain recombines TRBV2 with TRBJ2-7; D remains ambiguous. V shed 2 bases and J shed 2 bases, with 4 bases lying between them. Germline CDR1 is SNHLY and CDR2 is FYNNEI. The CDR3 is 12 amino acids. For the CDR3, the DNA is TGTGCCAGCAGTGAACTAACCTACGAGCAGTACTTC. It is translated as CASSELTYEQYF.

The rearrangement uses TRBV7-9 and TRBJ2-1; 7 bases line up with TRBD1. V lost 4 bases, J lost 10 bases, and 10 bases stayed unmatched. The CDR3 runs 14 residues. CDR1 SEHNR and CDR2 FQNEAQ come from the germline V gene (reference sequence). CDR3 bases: TGTGCCAGCAGCTCAGAGGACAGGTGGAACGAGCAGTTCTTC. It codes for CASSSEDRWNEQFF.

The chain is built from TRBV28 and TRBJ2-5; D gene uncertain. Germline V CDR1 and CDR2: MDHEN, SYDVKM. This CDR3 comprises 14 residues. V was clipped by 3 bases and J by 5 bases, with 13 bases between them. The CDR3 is CASSFWVTRETQYF. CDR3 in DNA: TGTGCCAGCAGTTTCTGGGTAACCCGTGAGACCCAGTACTTC.

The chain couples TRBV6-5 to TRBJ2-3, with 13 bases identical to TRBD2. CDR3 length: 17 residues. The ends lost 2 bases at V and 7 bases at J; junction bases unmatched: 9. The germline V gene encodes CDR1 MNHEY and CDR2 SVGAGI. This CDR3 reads CASSYATSGRVRYTQYF. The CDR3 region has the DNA TGTGCCAGCAGTTACGCTACTAGCGGGAGGGTTAGGTATACGCAGTATTTT.